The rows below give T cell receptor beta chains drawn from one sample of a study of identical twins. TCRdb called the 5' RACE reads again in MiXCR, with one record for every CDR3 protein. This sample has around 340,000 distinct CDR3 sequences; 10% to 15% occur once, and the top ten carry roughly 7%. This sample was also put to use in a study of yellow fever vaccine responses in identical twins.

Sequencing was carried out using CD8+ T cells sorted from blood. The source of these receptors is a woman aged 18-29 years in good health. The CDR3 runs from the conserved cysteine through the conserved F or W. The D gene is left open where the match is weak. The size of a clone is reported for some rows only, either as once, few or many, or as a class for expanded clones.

cdr3_nt: TGCAGTGCTCGAGCAGGGGCTAGCACAGATACGCAGTATTTT; cdr3_aa: CSARAGASTDTQYF; j_call: TRBJ2-3; d_call: .; clone_size: few; v_call: TRBV20-1
cdr3_nt: TGCAGCGTAGGTTGGACAGGTGTTCATGAGCAGTTCTTC; cdr3_aa: CSVGWTGVHEQFF; j_call: TRBJ2-1; d_call: TRBD1; clone_size: many; v_call: TRBV29-1
cdr3_nt: TGCGCCAGCAGCCAAGGGACTCTTTTGATGGGTGGCTACACCTTC; cdr3_aa: CASSQGTLLMGGYTF; j_call: TRBJ1-2; d_call: .; clone_size: .; v_call: TRBV4-1
cdr3_nt: TGTGCCAGCAGTCCGGTCGTTTTAAAGGGGACTGAAGCTTTCTTT; cdr3_aa: CASSPVVLKGTEAFF; j_call: TRBJ1-1; d_call: .; clone_size: .; v_call: TRBV11-2
cdr3_nt: TGTGCCAGCAGCTTGTGGATCACAGATACGCAGTATTTT; cdr3_aa: CASSLWITDTQYF; j_call: TRBJ2-3; d_call: .; clone_size: .; v_call: TRBV5-5
cdr3_nt: TGTGCCAGCAGCTACGGATCAGATACGCAGTATTTT; cdr3_aa: CASSYGSDTQYF; j_call: TRBJ2-3; d_call: .; clone_size: many; v_call: TRBV7-9
cdr3_nt: TGTGCCAGCAGTATACCCGGGACCTACGAGCAGTACTTC; cdr3_aa: CASSIPGTYEQYF; j_call: TRBJ2-7; d_call: .; clone_size: .; v_call: TRBV6-2/TRBV6-3
cdr3_nt: TGCGCCAGCAGCTTGGGAGGACAGGGGCCCGGCACCGGGGAGCTGTTTTTT; cdr3_aa: CASSLGGQGPGTGELFF; j_call: TRBJ2-2; d_call: TRBD1; clone_size: .; v_call: TRBV5-1
cdr3_nt: TGTGCCAGCAGTTACTCCCCAGGGGCAAGCACAGATACGCAGTATTTT; cdr3_aa: CASSYSPGASTDTQYF; j_call: TRBJ2-3; d_call: .; clone_size: .; v_call: TRBV6-5
cdr3_nt: TGTGCCACCAGTGATTCTTACAAGTTGGAGGGTCAAGAGACCCAGTACTTC; cdr3_aa: CATSDSYKLEGQETQYF; j_call: TRBJ2-5; d_call: .; clone_size: many; v_call: TRBV24-1
cdr3_nt: TGTGCCAGCAGTCAAATTGATCTCCTAGCGGGGGGGGCCGGGACAGATACGCAGTATTTT; cdr3_aa: CASSQIDLLAGGAGTDTQYF; j_call: TRBJ2-3; d_call: TRBD2; clone_size: few; v_call: TRBV28
cdr3_nt: TGTGCCAGCAGTGAGGTGGGGGAGACCCAGTACTTC; cdr3_aa: CASSEVGETQYF; j_call: TRBJ2-5; d_call: .; clone_size: few; v_call: TRBV2
cdr3_nt: TGTGCCAGCACGGGGTCTGGCTATGGCTACACCTTC; cdr3_aa: CASTGSGYGYTF; j_call: TRBJ1-2; d_call: .; clone_size: .; v_call: TRBV2
cdr3_nt: TGCAGTGCTAGCGCCTGGCGGGCCTACAATGAGCAGTTCTTC; cdr3_aa: CSASAWRAYNEQFF; j_call: TRBJ2-1; d_call: .; clone_size: few; v_call: TRBV20-1
cdr3_nt: TGTGCCAGCAGCTTCGTCCCGGGACAGATAAATGAGCAGTTCTTC; cdr3_aa: CASSFVPGQINEQFF; j_call: TRBJ2-1; d_call: TRBD1; clone_size: many; v_call: TRBV7-9
cdr3_nt: TGTGCCAGCAGTGGCCTTCCCGGGACTAGATCAGATACGCAGTATTTT; cdr3_aa: CASSGLPGTRSDTQYF; j_call: TRBJ2-3; d_call: TRBD2; clone_size: .; v_call: TRBV6-4
cdr3_nt: TGTGCCAGCAGTTTCCAGGGGTTTTCTTCACCCCTCCACTTT; cdr3_aa: CASSFQGFSSPLHF; j_call: TRBJ1-6; d_call: .; clone_size: many; v_call: TRBV27
cdr3_nt: TGCGCCAGCAGCCAGAGGGGTCAGAGAAACACCATATATTTT; cdr3_aa: CASSQRGQRNTIYF; j_call: TRBJ1-3; d_call: .; clone_size: .; v_call: TRBV4-1
cdr3_nt: TGTGCCAGCAGTGAGCTAGCGGCTTCCACAGATACGCAGTATTTT; cdr3_aa: CASSELAASTDTQYF; j_call: TRBJ2-3; d_call: TRBD2; clone_size: many; v_call: TRBV25-1
cdr3_nt: TGTGCCACCAGTGATTTAGGAAAGGGGGAGCATGGCTACACCTTC; cdr3_aa: CATSDLGKGEHGYTF; j_call: TRBJ1-2; d_call: .; clone_size: few; v_call: TRBV24-1
cdr3_nt: TGTGCCACCAGTGATTACAGGGGGCGGCTTGAGCAGTTCTTC; cdr3_aa: CATSDYRGRLEQFF; j_call: TRBJ2-1; d_call: TRBD1; clone_size: .; v_call: TRBV24-1
cdr3_nt: TGTGCCAGCAGCGTAGGGGGAGTGGCTTCGAACAATGAGCAGTTCTTC; cdr3_aa: CASSVGGVASNNEQFF; j_call: TRBJ2-1; d_call: .; clone_size: .; v_call: TRBV9
cdr3_nt: TGTGCCAGCAGCCCCTCACCCGGGACGTTGGGGACCGGGGAGCTGTTTTTT; cdr3_aa: CASSPSPGTLGTGELFF; j_call: TRBJ2-2; d_call: .; clone_size: few; v_call: TRBV7-2
cdr3_nt: TGTGCCACCAGCAGAGGGTGGGGCCTAGCCAAAAACATTCAGTACTTC; cdr3_aa: CATSRGWGLAKNIQYF; j_call: TRBJ2-4; d_call: .; clone_size: .; v_call: TRBV15
cdr3_nt: TGTGCCAGCAGCCCCTGGGTGGGCGGGAGGAACAATGAGCAGTTCTTC; cdr3_aa: CASSPWVGGRNNEQFF; j_call: TRBJ2-1; d_call: TRBD2; clone_size: .; v_call: TRBV9
cdr3_nt: TGTGCCAGCAGTTTTGGCCCCACTAGTTTCTACAATGAGCAGTTCTTC; cdr3_aa: CASSFGPTSFYNEQFF; j_call: TRBJ2-1; d_call: .; clone_size: .; v_call: TRBV12-3/TRBV12-4
cdr3_nt: TGTGCCAGCACCACAGGGTGGGCGGACACTGAAGCTTTCTTT; cdr3_aa: CASTTGWADTEAFF; j_call: TRBJ1-1; d_call: .; clone_size: few; v_call: TRBV12-3/TRBV12-4
cdr3_nt: TGTGCCAGCAGCCCCAGGCAGGGGGTAAACTATGGCTACACCTTC; cdr3_aa: CASSPRQGVNYGYTF; j_call: TRBJ1-2; d_call: TRBD1; clone_size: .; v_call: TRBV7-9
cdr3_nt: TGTGCCAGCAGCTCTCAGGCTATATTTGGTGAGACCCAGTACTTC; cdr3_aa: CASSSQAIFGETQYF; j_call: TRBJ2-5; d_call: .; clone_size: .; v_call: TRBV11-2
cdr3_nt: TGTGCCAGCAGCCAAGAAGCCCACAGGAGTAATCAGCCCCAGCATTTT; cdr3_aa: CASSQEAHRSNQPQHF; j_call: TRBJ1-5; d_call: .; clone_size: .; v_call: TRBV28
cdr3_nt: TGTGCCACCAGTGATCGGGCGGGGCCCTACAATGAGCAGTTCTTC; cdr3_aa: CATSDRAGPYNEQFF; j_call: TRBJ2-1; d_call: .; clone_size: few; v_call: TRBV24-1
cdr3_nt: TGTGCCAGCAGTGGCAGGGGGCAGAGCAATCAGCCCCAGCATTTT; cdr3_aa: CASSGRGQSNQPQHF; j_call: TRBJ1-5; d_call: TRBD1; clone_size: .; v_call: TRBV25-1
cdr3_nt: TGTGCCAGCAGCCCCGGGGGGTACACCGGGGAGCTGTTTTTT; cdr3_aa: CASSPGGYTGELFF; j_call: TRBJ2-2; d_call: TRBD2; clone_size: .; v_call: TRBV7-9
cdr3_nt: TGTGCCAGCAGCCCTGCCGGGGTCCTTTGGACTGAAGCTTTCTTT; cdr3_aa: CASSPAGVLWTEAFF; j_call: TRBJ1-1; d_call: .; clone_size: many; v_call: TRBV12-3/TRBV12-4
cdr3_nt: TGTGCCACCTCCTCCGGGACGTATACTGAAGCTTTCTTT; cdr3_aa: CATSSGTYTEAFF; j_call: TRBJ1-1; d_call: .; clone_size: few; v_call: TRBV24-1
cdr3_nt: TGTGCCAGCAACGACTTAGGTGATGAGCAGTTCTTC; cdr3_aa: CASNDLGDEQFF; j_call: TRBJ2-1; d_call: .; clone_size: .; v_call: TRBV27
cdr3_nt: TGCGCCAGCAGCTTAAGACAGGGTTCTATGAACACTGAAGCTTTCTTT; cdr3_aa: CASSLRQGSMNTEAFF; j_call: TRBJ1-1; d_call: TRBD1; clone_size: .; v_call: TRBV5-1
cdr3_nt: TGTGCCAGCAGGTCTAGCGGGGGAGCGAACACCGGGGAGCTGTTTTTT; cdr3_aa: CASRSSGGANTGELFF; j_call: TRBJ2-2; d_call: TRBD2; clone_size: .; v_call: TRBV9
cdr3_nt: TGTGCCAGCAGTCCGACAGGACAAAGGGGTGAGCAGTTCTTC; cdr3_aa: CASSPTGQRGEQFF; j_call: TRBJ2-1; d_call: .; clone_size: many; v_call: TRBV12-3/TRBV12-4
cdr3_nt: TGTGCCAGCATGGGGACGGGGAGCTCCTACGAGCAGTACTTC; cdr3_aa: CASMGTGSSYEQYF; j_call: TRBJ2-7; d_call: .; clone_size: few; v_call: TRBV2
cdr3_nt: TGTGCCAGCAGCTCTCTTTCCCGACAGGGAGAGACCCAGTACTTC; cdr3_aa: CASSSLSRQGETQYF; j_call: TRBJ2-5; d_call: TRBD1; clone_size: .; v_call: TRBV7-9